A single sample gave rise to the 11 T cell receptor beta chains below, sequenced in a study of T cells in localized non-small cell lung cancer. The method was immunoSEQ multiplex PCR; TCRdb's version includes in-frame clones alone and lacks a portion of them. The table lists 4,000 or so clones, 30% of them singletons, with about a fifth in the top ten. Sequenced here: lung tumor tissue, sampled before any cancer treatment. The receptors derive from a male donor at least 60 years old with stage III lung adenocarcinoma.

This clone was seen ten or more times. One end of the junction varies from germline; a read error may be responsible. The rearrangement uses TRBV9 and TRBJ2-2, with TRBD2 matching over 11 bases. CDR1 SGDLS and CDR2 YYNGEE come from the germline V gene. This CDR3 has 16 amino acids. The CDR3 DNA reads TGTGCCAGCAGCCTCCTTAGCGGGGGGGCGTACCGGGGAGCTGTTTTT. It specifies CASSLLSGGAYRGAVF.

By share, this clone ranks as medium-sized. The chain carries TRBV11-3 and TRBJ1-1; 9 bases line up with TRBD1. The germline gives CDR1 SGHNT, CDR2 YENEEA. The CDR3 extends over 15 amino acids. V shed 5 bases and J 7 bases; nucleotides not matched to a gene: 11. CDR3 bases: TGTGCCAGCAGCCACCCCGGGACAGGGCCTTTTGAAGCTTTCTTT. Its protein product is CASSHPGTGPFEAFF.

This clone was detected only once. The chain joins TRBV5-1 to TRBJ1-6, with D maybe TRBD1 (6 bases). The CDR3 contains 16 residues. Germline-derived CDR1 and CDR2 are SGHRS and YFSETQ. The V end was cut by 4 bases, the J end by 0 bases, with 11 bases between. The CDR3 DNA reads as TGCGCCAGCAGCGCACAGGGCAGCTCCTATAATTCACCCCTCCACTTT. This gives the protein CASSAQGSSYNSPLHF. The full variable domain, its missing parts supplied by reference TRBV5-1 and TRBJ1-6, is KAGVTQTPRYLIKTRGQQVTLSCSPISGHRSVSWYQQTPGQGLQFLFEYFSETQRNKGNFPGRFSGRQFSNSRSEMNVSTLELGDSALYLCASSAQGSSYNSPLHFGNGTRLTVT.

This clone ranks as large. The chain uses TRBV6-8 and TRBJ1-1, with unresolved D. Germline CDR1 and CDR2: MNHGY and SAAAGT. V was cut by 0 bases and J by 4 bases, with 9 bases left in between. This CDR3 contains 14 residues. The CDR3 bases are TGTGCCAGCAGTTACTCGGGATCCCCCACTGAAGCTTTCTTT. Its protein product is CASSYSGSPTEAFF.

There are a few counts of this clone. This chain connects TRBV11-1 to TRBJ2-2; 9 nucleotides align to TRBD2. The germline V gene has CDR1 SGHAT and CDR2 FQDESV (reference sequence). This CDR3 has 17 residues. Trimming at V came to 3 bases and at J to 1 base, leaving 6 bases not matched to a gene. The CDR3: CASSFGTSSLNTGELFF. DNA of the CDR3: TGTGCCAGCAGCTTCGGGACTAGCTCCTTGAACACCGGGGAGCTGTTTTTT.

The V gene is TRBV11-3, the J gene TRBJ2-1; the match to TRBD2 covers 14 bases. The CDR3 runs to 20 residues. Germline V gene lookup returns CDR1 SGHNT and CDR2 YENEEA. Trimming cost V 5 bases and J 0 bases; bases outside gene matches: 12. The CDR3 bases are TGTGCCAGCAGCGGAGTGGGACTAGCGGGGGAGGGTAGCTCCTACAATGAGCAGTTCTTC. This encodes CASSGVGLAGEGSSYNEQFF.

This clone is a singleton in its sample. This chain links TRBV19 with TRBJ2-1; TRBD2 aligns across 11 bases. CDR3 size: 16 residues. The junction had 5 bases not matched to a gene; V was cut back by 5 bases and J by 2 bases. Per germline, CDR1 LNHDA and CDR2 SQIVND (reference sequence). The CDR3 sequence: CASSPIAGGPYNEQFF. CDR3 sequence (DNA): TGTGCCAGTAGTCCGATAGCGGGGGGGCCCTACAATGAGCAGTTCTTC.

This clone was counted a single time. V usage is TRBV6-7 and J usage is TRBJ1-3; TRBD1 matches 8 bases. TRBV6-7 is marked as an open reading frame, function uncertain. This CDR3 spans 17 amino acids. Losses at the gene ends were 4 bases for V and 9 bases for J; bases not matched to a gene: 17. CDR3 sequence reads: CASSSGRGQPHQGTIYF. The CDR3 bases are TGTGCCAGCAGTTCGGGCAGGGGGCAACCCCACCAAGGCACCATATATTTT.

In this sample, this clone turned up once. The V and J genes are TRBV10-3 and TRBJ2-3; TRBD2 agrees at 15 bases. Germline V gives CDR1 ENHRY, CDR2 SYGVKD. Trimming removed 2 bases from V and 4 bases from J; junction bases left unmatched: 7. The CDR3 is 18 residues long. CDR3 nucleotides: TGTGCCATCAGTGAGGGACTAGCGGGGGGGCCTCGGGCAGATACGCAGTATTTT. It translates to CAISEGLAGGPRADTQYF.

The CDR3 DNA is TGCGCCAGCAGCCAACGCCCAGGGGGAAACTATGGCTACACCTTC. Translating gives CASSQRPGGNYGYTF. V is TRBV1 and J is TRBJ1-2; TRBD1 is the table's D call and was not checked against the DNA. TRBV1 is a pseudogene locus. The length of the CDR3 is 15 residues.

This clone is a singleton in its sample. This sequence joins TRBV5-1 and TRBJ2-5; 10 bases align to TRBD1. CDR3 length: 14 residues. Trimming at V came to 3 bases and at J to 5 bases, leaving 4 bases not matched to a gene. Germline CDR1 is SGHRS and CDR2 is YFSETQ. The CDR3 here is CASSSGQGSETQYF. In DNA form, the CDR3 reads TGCGCCAGCAGCTCGGGACAGGGGTCGGAGACCCAGTACTTC.